A selection of T cell receptor beta chains follows, all from one sample in a study of control samples from healthy donors and cancer patients. Repertoires were generated with immunoSEQ multiplex PCR, while TCRdb's copy carries only in-frame clones and drops some. This repertoire shows around 130,000 clones, more than 80% found once; its top ten account for about 2.6%. The source material was blood. The receptors stem from a young man in good health. Each CDR3 is given with its conserved first and last residue. D genes are given only for firm matches.

j_call	d_call	v_call	cdr3_aa	cdr3_nt
TRBJ1-5	TRBD1	TRBV7-8	CASSLEGQEIYSNQPQHF	TGTGCCAGCAGCTTAGAGGGACAGGAAATTTATAGCAATCAGCCCCAGCATTTT
TRBJ2-7	-	TRBV28	CASSRQKSSYEQYF	TGTGCCAGCAGTCGACAGAAATCCTCCTACGAGCAGTACTTC
TRBJ2-3	-	TRBV4-3	CASSQDGTAGAYTQYF	TGCGCCAGCAGCCAAGATGGAACGGCAGGGGCCTATACGCAGTATTTT
TRBJ2-4	-	TRBV3-1/TRBV3-2	CASSQDFFPPSADAKNIQYF	TGTGCCAGCAGCCAAGATTTCTTCCCGCCGAGCGCCGACGCCAAAAACATTCAGTACTTC
TRBJ2-7	-	TRBV2	CASSRDGSYEQYF	TGTGCCAGCTCACGGGACGGAAGCTACGAGCAGTACTTC
TRBJ1-4	-	TRBV12-2	CASRLVWGSGGEERLFF	TGTGCAAGTCGCTTAGTTTGGGGTTCAGGCGGGGAGGAAAGACTGTTTTTT
TRBJ2-2	TRBD1	TRBV9	CASSEGQGAGELFF	TGTGCCAGCAGCGAGGGACAGGGCGCCGGGGAGCTGTTTTTT
TRBJ2-2	-	TRBV18	CASSGTSPGELFF	TGTGCCAGCTCTGGGACCTCGCCCGGGGAGCTGTTTTTT
TRBJ1-1	-	TRBV4-1	CASSQDGDYGAFF	TGCGCCAGCAGCCAAGATGGGGATTACGGAGCTTTCTTT
TRBJ2-5	-	TRBV12-5	CASGTGQGGSQETQYF	TGTGCTAGTGGAACCGGCCAGGGGGGAAGCCAAGAGACCCAGTACTTC